This T cell receptor (beta chain) was recovered during a study of CD8 T cells in ankylosing spondylitis. Study-level findings and limits: Earlier authors reported some of these motif variants in reactive arthritis synovial fluid and blood. Matched synovial fluid from ankylosing spondylitis patients was reported to be enriched for disease-linked clones.

In germline, CDR1 is MNHEY, CDR2 SVGEGT. This CDR3 has 12 amino acids. A quantitative 5'-RACE method, one with molecular barcodes, was used to make TCR beta libraries. TCRdb passed the 5' RACE reads through MiXCR, listing each CDR3 protein once. The data contain over 25,000 distinct CDR3 sequences, 12% to 15% of them seen just once; the ten biggest clones take up around 40%. This clonotype appeared a few times. Its antigen remains unidentified. Compared with germline, one end of the junction differs, possibly owing to a read error. The sample consisted of blood. The J gene is TRBJ2-2, the V gene TRBV6-2 or TRBV6-3; D is perhaps TRBD2 (6 bases). The TCR comes from a male donor with ankylosing spondylitis or in good health (not recorded which). The CDR3 region has the DNA TGTGCCAGCAGTTCATCAATTGGCGGGGAGCTGTTT. Translating it yields CASSSSIGGELF.